The clone carrying this T cell receptor (beta chain) was detected only once. The antigen is undetermined. Produced via immunoSEQ multiplex PCR; TCRdb's table is partial and in-frame only. Of tens of thousands of clones listed, 86% are singletons. This entry is derived from a study of T cells in localized non-small cell lung cancer. Study results and limitations: A denser population of T cells in blood accompanied longer overall survival.

V was pared by 1 base and J by 1 base, with 16 bases between. This CDR3 has 17 amino acids. Germline CDR1 is SGHTA and CDR2 is FQGNSA. The rearrangement joins TRBV7-2 to TRBJ1-1, with unresolved D. This receptor was taken from a woman aged 35-75 years with stage I lung adenocarcinoma. Specimen: peripheral blood, collected before any cancer treatment. The chain's CDR3 is CASSLGQKLITNTEAFF. In nucleotides, the CDR3 is TGTGCCAGCAGCTTAGGGCAGAAACTTATTACGAACACTGAAGCTTTCTTT. The full variable domain, its missing parts supplied by reference TRBV7-2 and TRBJ1-1, is GAGVSQSPSNKVTEKGKDVELRCDPISGHTALYWYRQSLGQGLEFLIYFQGNSAPDKSGLPSDRFSAERTGGSVSTLTIQRTQQEDSAVYLCASSLGQKLITNTEAFFGQGTRLTVV.